The 16 T cell receptor beta chains below all came from one sample that was sequenced in a study of blood T cell repertoires in COVID-19. The table came from immunoSEQ multiplex PCR; TCRdb's copy has only in-frame clones and leaves some out. This table has around 220,000 clones, about 80% appearing once. Sequenced material: peripheral blood. The receptors stem from an elderly woman with COVID-19, enrolled during active disease.

This clone was counted a single time. V and J are TRBV27 and TRBJ1-2; D remains ambiguous. CDR3 length: 14 residues. V lost 7 bases and J 1 base, leaving 13 bases between the germline ends. The germline gives CDR1 MNHEY, CDR2 SMNVEV (reference sequence). CDR3 residues: CASTIRIGNYGYTF. Here the CDR3 DNA reads TGTGCCAGCACAATACGTATCGGTAACTATGGCTACACCTTC.

The count of this clone is one. The CDR3 sequence is CASSLKRSVNTEAFF. The CDR3 DNA reads as TGTGCCAGCAGCCTAAAGCGGTCGGTGAACACTGAAGCTTTCTTT. The chain is built from TRBV3-1 (or the pseudogene TRBV3-2) and TRBJ1-1; D gene unclear. CDR3 size: 15 residues. V lost 4 bases to trimming and J lost 0 bases, with 12 bases between them. Germline V gene data show CDR1 as LGHDT and CDR2 as YNNKEL (reference sequence).

The rearrangement links TRBV3-1 (or the pseudogene TRBV3-2) to TRBJ1-2; tentative D call: TRBD1 (5 bases). The V and J ends lost 1 base and 4 bases respectively, with 13 bases between them. Germline CDR1 is LGHDT and CDR2 is YNNKEL (reference sequence). CDR3 size: 15 residues. CDR3 sequence (DNA): TGTGCCAGCAGCCAAGTACCGGGGGTGGGCTATGGCTACACCTTC. Protein product: CASSQVPGVGYGYTF.

The rearrangement links TRBV5-1 to TRBJ2-5, with D perhaps matching TRBD1 (6 bases). From germline, CDR1 is SGHRS and CDR2 YFSETQ. The CDR3 spans 16 residues. V was clipped by 3 bases and J by 1 base, with 16 bases between them. Written as DNA, the CDR3 is TGCGCCAGCAGCTCACAGGGATGGGGGACCCAAGAGACCCAGTACTTC. As protein: CASSSQGWGTQETQYF.

The chain carries TRBV7-9 and TRBJ2-1; TRBD2 matches 13 bases. Germline trimming cut 4 bases from V and 4 bases from J; bases unmatched to any gene: 1. The germline CDR1 and CDR2 sequences are SEHNR and FQNEAQ (reference sequence). This CDR3 has 15 residues. CDR3 protein: CASSSTSGRYNEQFF. The CDR3 DNA reads TGTGCCAGCAGCTCGACTAGCGGGAGGTACAATGAGCAGTTCTTC.

The chain recombines TRBV5-6 with TRBJ2-1; TRBD1 aligns across 8 bases. V dropped 1 base and J dropped 9; count of bases not matched to a gene: 6. The CDR3 extends over 14 amino acids. Per germline, CDR1 SGHDT and CDR2 YYEEEE. The CDR3: CASSLLQGGGEQFF. CDR3 nucleotides: TGTGCCAGCAGCTTGTTACAGGGGGGTGGTGAGCAGTTCTTC.

The chain couples TRBV4-1 to TRBJ2-1, with 11 bases identical to TRBD2. There are 19 residues in the CDR3. J lost 4 bases, V lost 3 bases, and 14 bases had no gene match. Germline values: CDR1 MGHRA, CDR2 YSYEKL. CDR3 protein: CASSQNPPQLAGAYNEQFF. CDR3 nucleotides: TGCGCCAGCAGCCAGAACCCACCTCAACTAGCGGGAGCGTACAATGAGCAGTTCTTC.

This CDR3 is CASSGTGRTGELFF. The CDR3 nucleotides read TGTGCCAGTTCCGGGACAGGGAGAACCGGGGAGCTGTTTTTT. J is TRBJ2-2 and V is TRBV28, with 9 positions matching TRBD1. The junction had 7 bases not matched to a gene; V was cut back by 9 bases and J by 5 bases. The CDR3 runs 14 residues. The germline gives CDR1 MDHEN, CDR2 SYDVKM.

V gene TRBV19 combines with J gene TRBJ1-5, with D possibly being TRBD1 (6 bases). The germline gives CDR1 LNHDA, CDR2 SQIVND (reference sequence). The length of the CDR3 is 16 residues. The ends were cut back, 6 bases at V and 2 bases at J, with 17 bases in the middle. The CDR3 loop is CASRGTTGLRNQPQHF. CDR3 DNA sequence: TGTGCCAGTAGGGGGACAACAGGATTGCGCAATCAGCCCCAGCATTTT.

The rearrangement uses TRBV28 and TRBJ2-7; TRBD2 agrees at 8 bases. The ends lost 3 bases at V and 11 bases at J; junction bases unmatched: 12. CDR1 is MDHEN and CDR2 is SYDVKM in the germline V gene. The CDR3 totals 14 residues. CDR3 protein: CASSFTAGARGEYF. The CDR3 bases are TGTGCCAGCAGTTTTACAGCGGGAGCCCGCGGGGAGTACTTC.

This clone was counted between two and nine times. The chain uses TRBV6-5 and TRBJ1-6; weak D call: TRBD1 (5 bases). The germline gives CDR1 MNHEY, CDR2 SVGAGI. The V end was cut by 7 bases, the J end by 9 bases, with 13 bases between. This CDR3 is built from 13 residues. CDR3: CASKERGGSPLHF. The CDR3 DNA is TGTGCCAGCAAGGAAAGGGGTGGTTCACCCCTCCACTTT.

The sample holds one count of this clone. The chain combines TRBV25-1 with TRBJ1-2; 7 bases are shared with TRBD1. Trimming removed 4 bases from V and 4 bases from J; junction bases left unmatched: 6. Germline V gives CDR1 MGHDK, CDR2 SYGVNS. The CDR3 covers 14 residues. This CDR3 is CASSVRTGAYGYTF. The CDR3 nucleotides are TGTGCCAGCAGTGTGAGGACAGGCGCCTATGGCTACACCTTC.

The V and J genes are TRBV14 and TRBJ1-2, with D unresolved. The V gene lost 0 bases and the J gene lost 8 bases, with 7 bases spanning the gap. The CDR3 is 12 amino acids. The germline gives CDR1 SGHDN, CDR2 FVKESK. The CDR3 region is CASSQDRIGYTF. The DNA of the CDR3 is TGTGCCAGCAGCCAAGACAGGATAGGCTACACCTTC.

This sequence joins TRBV5-1 and TRBJ2-3; perhaps TRBD1 as D (6 bases). Trimming removed 4 bases from V and 4 bases from J, with 16 bases in between. Looked up from germline, CDR1 is SGHRS and CDR2 is YFSETQ. The CDR3 consists of 15 residues. CDR3 protein: CASSPSGTRADTQYF. In nucleotides, the CDR3 is TGCGCCAGCAGCCCTTCCGGGACAAGGGCAGATACGCAGTATTTT.

The V gene is TRBV9, the J gene TRBJ2-2; 7 bases line up with TRBD1. The V segment lost 5 bases and the J segment 0 bases; nucleotides outside the gene matches: 7. Germline V lookup: CDR1 SGDLS, CDR2 YYNGEE. The CDR3 sequence is 16 residues long. CDR3 coding DNA: TGTGCCAGCAGTCTCTATGGACAGGCGAACACCGGGGAGCTGTTTTTT. The encoded protein is CASSLYGQANTGELFF.

The gene calls are TRBV9 and TRBJ1-1; tentatively, D is TRBD1 (5 bases). The CDR3 contains 13 residues. CDR1 is SGDLS, CDR2 YYNGEE, per germline. V lost 3 bases and J lost 6, with 12 bases in between. As DNA, the CDR3 is TGTGCCAGCAGCGGGTCAGGGAAAGCTGAAGCTTTCTTT. It encodes CASSGSGKAEAFF.